The entry below gives a single T cell receptor beta chain sequence along with its context. Its specificity is not known. Relative to the germline gene, one junction end is altered; a read error may explain this. This CDR3 is built from 16 residues. The germline gives CDR1 SGHTA, CDR2 FQGNSA. The sample comes from a study of T cell repertoires in cytomegalovirus infection. As for the study in general: CMV infection plus the matching HLA type was flagged by public TCR beta signatures.

Whole-study findings and limits: Identification of carriers of CMV plus the relevant HLA was achieved through cumulative public TCR beta family frequency. Clonotypes of TCR beta that were HLA-C-restricted and CMV-specific dominated the ex vivo response.

TCRdb ran MiXCR on the reads and lists one entry per CDR3 protein. The table records a few hundred thousand distinct CDR3 sequences, about 20% of them present only once. Sequenced material: CD8+ T cells from PBMCs. The TCR comes from a human donor in good health (CMV status not recorded). Some clones in this sample may be carry-over from other donors' samples. This chain uses TRBV7-2 with TRBJ2-5; D gene uncertain. CDR3 bases: TGTGCCAGCAGCCTACGTGGGGTTGGTTCGTTGGAGACCCAGGACTTC. Residues: CASSLRGVGSLETQDF.